This T cell receptor (beta chain) was documented in a study of Graves' ophthalmopathy and Graves' hyperthyroidism. V lost 3 bases, J lost 0 bases, and 4 bases stayed unmatched. The CDR3 sequence is 14 residues long. Per the germline V gene, CDR1 is DFQATT and CDR2 is SNEGSKA (reference sequence). The authors amplified TCR beta CDR3 regions from RNA transcripts. Following a first-round RT-PCR that used HTBI primers, a second-round multiplex PCR was carried out. TCRdb redid the calling of the multiplex PCR reads with MiXCR, one entry per CDR3 protein. The table includes roughly 350,000 distinct CDR3 sequences, 17% detected once. Broader study findings: Stable hyperthyroidism and ophthalmopathy were told apart by a 13-signature model, which achieved about 90% sensitivity and around 80% specificity.

The sample holds many counts of this clonotype. Its target is not known. This receptor was taken from an adult woman with stable Graves' hyperthyroidism. This chain uses TRBV20-1 with TRBJ2-7; 8 positions match TRBD1. Sequenced sample: peripheral blood. CDR3 nucleotides: TGCAGTGCTAGGGAAACAGGGGGCTCCTACGAGCAGTACTTC. Its protein product is CSARETGGSYEQYF.